The present T cell receptor (beta chain) was sequenced within a study of T cell repertoires in cytomegalovirus infection. A single record per CDR3 protein comes from TCRdb applying MiXCR to the reads. The sample carries about 210,000 distinct CDR3 sequences, around 6.6% recorded once. V lost 2 bases, J lost 8 bases, and 6 bases stayed unmatched. The CDR3 sequence is 16 residues long. The germline CDR1 and CDR2 sequences are SGHTA and FQGNSA. This clonotype showed up many times. The sequence derives from a human donor in good health (CMV status not recorded). Some clones in this sample may be carry-over from other donors' samples. This chain uses TRBV7-2 with TRBJ1-6; TRBD1 matches at 10 bases. The sequenced sample was PBMCs. DNA for the CDR3: TGTGCCAGCAGCTTAACACGGACAGGGGGATATTCACCCCTCCACTTT. This sequence encodes CASSLTRTGGYSPLHF. Full variable domain (rest looked up from reference TRBV7-2 and TRBJ1-6): GAGVSQSPSNKVTEKGKDVELRCDPISGHTALYWYRQSLGQGLEFLIYFQGNSAPDKSGLPSDRFSAERTGGSVSTLTIQRTQQEDSAVYLCASSLTRTGGYSPLHFGNGTRLTVT.